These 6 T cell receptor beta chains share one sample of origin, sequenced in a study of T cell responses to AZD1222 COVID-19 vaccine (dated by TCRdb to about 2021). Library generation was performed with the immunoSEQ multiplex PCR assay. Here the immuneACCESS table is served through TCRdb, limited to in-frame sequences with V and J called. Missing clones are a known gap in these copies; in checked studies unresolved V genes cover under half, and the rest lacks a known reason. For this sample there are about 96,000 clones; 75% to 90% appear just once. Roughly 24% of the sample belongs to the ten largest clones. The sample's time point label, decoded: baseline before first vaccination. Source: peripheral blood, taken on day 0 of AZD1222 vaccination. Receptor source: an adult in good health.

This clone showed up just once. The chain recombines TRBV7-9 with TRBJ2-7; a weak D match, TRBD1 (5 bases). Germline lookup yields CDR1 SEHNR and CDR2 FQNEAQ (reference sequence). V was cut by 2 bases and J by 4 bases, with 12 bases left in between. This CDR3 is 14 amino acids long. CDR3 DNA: TGTGCCAGCAGCTTACCTGGGGCCCAGTACGAGCAGTACTTC. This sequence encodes CASSLPGAQYEQYF.

DNA for the CDR3: TGTGCCAGCCCATCACACCCAGTAGGCAATGAAAAACTGTTTTTT. This codes for CASPSHPVGNEKLFF. The rearrangement links TRBV7-2 to TRBJ1-4, with unresolved D. V was trimmed by 8 bases and J by 5 bases, leaving 18 bases between them. Germline V gene sequence: CDR1 SGHTA, CDR2 FQGNSA. The CDR3 runs to 15 residues.

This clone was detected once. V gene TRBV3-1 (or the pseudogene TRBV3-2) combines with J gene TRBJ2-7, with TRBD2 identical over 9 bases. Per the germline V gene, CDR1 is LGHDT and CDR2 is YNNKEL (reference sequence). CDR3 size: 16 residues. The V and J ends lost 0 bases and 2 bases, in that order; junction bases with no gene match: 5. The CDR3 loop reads CASSQDSLAGPYEQYF. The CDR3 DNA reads TGTGCCAGCAGCCAAGATAGTCTAGCGGGGCCCTACGAGCAGTACTTC.

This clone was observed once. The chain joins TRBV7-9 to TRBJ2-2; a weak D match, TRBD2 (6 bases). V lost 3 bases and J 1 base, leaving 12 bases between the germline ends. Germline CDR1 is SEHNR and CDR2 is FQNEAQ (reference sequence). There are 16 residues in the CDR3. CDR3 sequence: CASSFRDFGNTGELFF. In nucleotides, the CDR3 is TGTGCCAGCAGCTTCCGGGACTTCGGGAACACCGGGGAGCTGTTTTTT.

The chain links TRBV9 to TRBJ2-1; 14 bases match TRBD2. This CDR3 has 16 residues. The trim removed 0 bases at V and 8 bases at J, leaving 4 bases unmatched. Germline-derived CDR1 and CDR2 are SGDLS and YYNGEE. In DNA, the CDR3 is TGTGCCAGCAGCGTAGAGGGACTAGCGGGAGTCTATGAGCAGTTCTTC. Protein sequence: CASSVEGLAGVYEQFF.

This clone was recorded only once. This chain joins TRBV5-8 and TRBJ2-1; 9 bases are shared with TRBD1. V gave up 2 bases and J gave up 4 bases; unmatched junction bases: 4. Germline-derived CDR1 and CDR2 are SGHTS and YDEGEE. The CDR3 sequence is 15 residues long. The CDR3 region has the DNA TGTGCCAGCAGCTTAAAGGACAGGGGATACAATGAGCAGTTCTTC. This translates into CASSLKDRGYNEQFF.